This TCR beta chain was identified during a study of cytomegalovirus exposure and HLA in healthy donors. A multiplex PCR was run with 60 Vbeta primers and 13 Jbeta primers. Assay: immunoSEQ multiplex PCR; the TCRdb copy retains only in-frame clones and omits some. This table has approximately 150,000 clones, roughly four fifths appearing once. The length of the CDR3 is 14 residues. The ends lost 5 bases at V and 5 bases at J; junction bases unmatched: 7. The germline CDR1 and CDR2 sequences are SEHNR and FQNEAQ (reference sequence). This receptor was obtained from a woman aged 55-75 years in good health and CMV-seronegative. J is TRBJ1-1 and V is TRBV7-9; 8 nucleotides align to TRBD1. Sequenced sample: PBMCs. The CDR3 sequence: CASSHDRGRTEAFF. The CDR3 DNA reads as TGTGCCAGCAGCCACGACAGGGGAAGGACTGAAGCTTTCTTT.